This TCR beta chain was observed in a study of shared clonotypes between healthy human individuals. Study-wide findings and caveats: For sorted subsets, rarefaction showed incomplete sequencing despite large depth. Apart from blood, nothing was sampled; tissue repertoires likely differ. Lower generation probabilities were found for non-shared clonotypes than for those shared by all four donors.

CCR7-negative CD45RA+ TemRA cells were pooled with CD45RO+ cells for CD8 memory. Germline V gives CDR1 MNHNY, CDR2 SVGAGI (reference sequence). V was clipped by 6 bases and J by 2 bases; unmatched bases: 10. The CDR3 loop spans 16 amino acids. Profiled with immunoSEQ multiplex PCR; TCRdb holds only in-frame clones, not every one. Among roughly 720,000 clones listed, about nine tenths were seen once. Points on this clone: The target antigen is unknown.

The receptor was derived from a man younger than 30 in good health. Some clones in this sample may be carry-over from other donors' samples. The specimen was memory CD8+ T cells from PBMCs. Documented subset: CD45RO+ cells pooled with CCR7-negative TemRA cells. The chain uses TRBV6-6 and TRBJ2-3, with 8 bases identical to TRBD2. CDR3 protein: CASSREPRGATDTQYF. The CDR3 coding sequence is TGTGCCAGCAGCCGTGAACCGCGGGGGGCCACAGATACGCAGTATTTT.